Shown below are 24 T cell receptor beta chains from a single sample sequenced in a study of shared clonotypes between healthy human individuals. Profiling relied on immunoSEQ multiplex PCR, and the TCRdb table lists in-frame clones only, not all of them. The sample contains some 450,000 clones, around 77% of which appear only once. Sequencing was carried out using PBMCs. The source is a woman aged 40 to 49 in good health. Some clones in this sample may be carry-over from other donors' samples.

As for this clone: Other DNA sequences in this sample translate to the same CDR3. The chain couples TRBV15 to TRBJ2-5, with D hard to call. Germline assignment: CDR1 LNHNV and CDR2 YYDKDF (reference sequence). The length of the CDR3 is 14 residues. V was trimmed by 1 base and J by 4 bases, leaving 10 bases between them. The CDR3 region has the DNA TGTGCCACCAGCAGAGGTAGGAGTTCAGAGACCCAGTACTTC. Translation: CATSRGRSSETQYF.

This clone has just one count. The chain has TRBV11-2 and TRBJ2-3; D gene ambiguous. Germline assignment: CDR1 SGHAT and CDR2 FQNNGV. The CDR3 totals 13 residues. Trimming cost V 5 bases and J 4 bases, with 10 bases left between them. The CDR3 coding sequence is TGTGCCAGCAGCATGTTAATGGCAGATACGCAGTATTTT. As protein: CASSMLMADTQYF.

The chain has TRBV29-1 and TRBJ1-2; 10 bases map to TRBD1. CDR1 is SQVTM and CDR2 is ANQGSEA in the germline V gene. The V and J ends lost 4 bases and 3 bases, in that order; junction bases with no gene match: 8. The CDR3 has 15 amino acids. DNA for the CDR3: TGCAGCGTTGGAGGGAGGACAGGGGGTGACTATGGCTACACCTTC. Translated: CSVGGRTGGDYGYTF.

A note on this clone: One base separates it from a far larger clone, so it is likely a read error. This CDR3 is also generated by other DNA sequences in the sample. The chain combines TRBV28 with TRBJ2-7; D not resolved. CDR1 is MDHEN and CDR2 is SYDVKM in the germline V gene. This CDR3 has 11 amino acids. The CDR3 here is CASSFSYEQYF. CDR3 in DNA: TGTGCCAGCAGTTTCTCCTACGAACAGTACTTC.

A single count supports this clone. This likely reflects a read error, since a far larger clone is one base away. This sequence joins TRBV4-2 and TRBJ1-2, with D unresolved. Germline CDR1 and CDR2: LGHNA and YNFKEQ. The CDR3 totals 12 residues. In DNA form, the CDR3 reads TGTGCCAGCTCGCGGGAACACTATGGCCACACCTTC. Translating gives CASSREHYGHTF.

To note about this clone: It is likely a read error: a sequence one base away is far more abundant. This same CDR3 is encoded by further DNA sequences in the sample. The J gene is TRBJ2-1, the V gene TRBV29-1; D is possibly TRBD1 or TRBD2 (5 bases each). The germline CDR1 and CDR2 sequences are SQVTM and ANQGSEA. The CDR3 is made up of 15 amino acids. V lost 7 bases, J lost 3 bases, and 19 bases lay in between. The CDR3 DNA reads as TGCAGCGCAGGGACCAGCGGAAACAACTACAATGAGCAGTTCTTC. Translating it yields CSAGTSGNNYNEQFF.

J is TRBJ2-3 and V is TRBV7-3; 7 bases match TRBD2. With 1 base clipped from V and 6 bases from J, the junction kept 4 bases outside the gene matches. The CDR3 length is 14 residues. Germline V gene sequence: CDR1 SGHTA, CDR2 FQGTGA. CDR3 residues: CASSLSGRMDTQYF. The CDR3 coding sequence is TGTGCCAGCAGCTTAAGCGGGAGAATGGATACGCAGTATTTT.

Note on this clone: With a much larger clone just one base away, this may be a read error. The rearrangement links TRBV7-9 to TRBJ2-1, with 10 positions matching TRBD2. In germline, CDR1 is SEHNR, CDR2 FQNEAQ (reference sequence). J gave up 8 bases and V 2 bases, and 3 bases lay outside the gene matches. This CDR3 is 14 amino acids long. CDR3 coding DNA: TGTGCCAGCAGCTTACTAGCGGGAGTCCATGAGCAGTTCTTC. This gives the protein CASSLLAGVHEQFF. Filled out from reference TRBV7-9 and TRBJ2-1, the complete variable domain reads DTGVSQNPRHKITKRGQNVTFRCDPISEHNRLYWYRQTLGQGPEFLTYFQNEAQLEKSRLLSDRFSAERPKGSFSTLEIQRTEQGDSAMYLCASSLLAGVHEQFFGPGTRLTVL.

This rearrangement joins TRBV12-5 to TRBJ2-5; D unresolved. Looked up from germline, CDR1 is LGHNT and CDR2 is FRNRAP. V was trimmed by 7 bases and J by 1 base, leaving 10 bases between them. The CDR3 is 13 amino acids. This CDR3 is CASAMRLQETQYF. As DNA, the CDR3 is TGTGCTAGTGCTATGCGCCTCCAAGAGACCCAGTACTTC. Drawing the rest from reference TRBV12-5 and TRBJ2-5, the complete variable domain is DARVTQTPRHKVTEMGQEVTMRCQPILGHNTVFWYRQTMMQGLELLAYFRNRAPLDDSGMPKDRFSAEMPDATLATLKIQPSEPRDSAVYFCASAMRLQETQYFGPGTRLLVL.

As DNA, the CDR3 is TGTGCCACCAGCAGAGACGTTAGGGACGTCTACAATGAGCAGTTCTTC. Residues: CATSRDVRDVYNEQFF. The rearrangement links TRBV15 to TRBJ2-1, with D perhaps being TRBD1 or TRBD2 (5 bases each). Trimming cost V 0 bases and J 3 bases, with 12 bases left between them. This CDR3 is 16 amino acids long. Germline V lookup: CDR1 LNHNV, CDR2 YYDKDF (reference sequence).

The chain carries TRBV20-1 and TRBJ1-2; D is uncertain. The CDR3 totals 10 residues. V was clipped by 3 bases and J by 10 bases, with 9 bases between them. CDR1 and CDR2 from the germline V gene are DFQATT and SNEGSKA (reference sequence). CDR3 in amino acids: CSASPRYYTF. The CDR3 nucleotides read TGCAGTGCTAGTCCTCGATACTACACCTTC.

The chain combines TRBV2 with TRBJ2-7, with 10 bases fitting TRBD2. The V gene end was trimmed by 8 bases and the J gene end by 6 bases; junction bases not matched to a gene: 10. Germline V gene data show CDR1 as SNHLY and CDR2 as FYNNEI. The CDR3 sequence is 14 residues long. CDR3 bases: TGTGCCAGCGCCAGCGGGAGGGCCGGGCGCGAGCAGTACTTC. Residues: CASASGRAGREQYF.

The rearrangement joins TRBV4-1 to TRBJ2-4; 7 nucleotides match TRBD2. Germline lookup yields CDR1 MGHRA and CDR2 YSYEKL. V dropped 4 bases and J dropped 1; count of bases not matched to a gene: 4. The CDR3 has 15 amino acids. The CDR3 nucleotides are TGCGCCAGCAGCCTCCTGGGGGGGGCCAAAAACATTCAGTACTTC. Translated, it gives CASSLLGGAKNIQYF.

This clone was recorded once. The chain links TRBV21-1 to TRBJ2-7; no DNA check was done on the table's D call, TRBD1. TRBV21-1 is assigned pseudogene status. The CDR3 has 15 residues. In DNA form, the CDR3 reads TGTGCCAGCAGCAAAGAAGGGACAGGGATCTACGAGCAGTACTTC. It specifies CASSKEGTGIYEQYF.

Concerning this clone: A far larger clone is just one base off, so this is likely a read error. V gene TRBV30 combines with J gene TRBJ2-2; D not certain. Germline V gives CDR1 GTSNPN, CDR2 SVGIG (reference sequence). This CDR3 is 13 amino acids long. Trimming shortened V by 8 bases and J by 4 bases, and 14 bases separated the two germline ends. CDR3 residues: CAQRWLSTGELFF. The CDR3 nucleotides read TGTGCCCAGAGGTGGCTTAGCACCGGGGAGCTGTTTTTT.

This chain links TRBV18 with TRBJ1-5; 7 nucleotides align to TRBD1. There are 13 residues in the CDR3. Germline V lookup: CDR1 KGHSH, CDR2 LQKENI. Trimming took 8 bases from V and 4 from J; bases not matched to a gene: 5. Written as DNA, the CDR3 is TGTGCCAGCCAGGGACAGCAGAATCAGCCCCAGCATTTT. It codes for CASQGQQNQPQHF.

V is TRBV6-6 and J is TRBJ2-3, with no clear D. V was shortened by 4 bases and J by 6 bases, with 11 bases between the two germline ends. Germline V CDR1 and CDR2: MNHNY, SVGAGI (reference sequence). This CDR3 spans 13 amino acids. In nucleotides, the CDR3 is TGTGCCAGCAGTTCGGGTTGGGTTGATACGCAGTATTTT. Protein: CASSSGWVDTQYF.

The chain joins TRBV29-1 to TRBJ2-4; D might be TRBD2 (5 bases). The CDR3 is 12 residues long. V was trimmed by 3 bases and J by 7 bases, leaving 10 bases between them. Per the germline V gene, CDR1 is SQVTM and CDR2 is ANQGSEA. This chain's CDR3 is CSVDPGNNIQYF. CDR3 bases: TGCAGCGTTGACCCGGGGAATAACATTCAGTACTTC.

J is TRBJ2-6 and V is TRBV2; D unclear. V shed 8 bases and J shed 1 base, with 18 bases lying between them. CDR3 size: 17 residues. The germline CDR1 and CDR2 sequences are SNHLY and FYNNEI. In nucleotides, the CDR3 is TGTGCCAGCGGATACGTCGGGCGAGGATCTGGGGCCAACGTCCTGACTTTC. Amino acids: CASGYVGRGSGANVLTF.

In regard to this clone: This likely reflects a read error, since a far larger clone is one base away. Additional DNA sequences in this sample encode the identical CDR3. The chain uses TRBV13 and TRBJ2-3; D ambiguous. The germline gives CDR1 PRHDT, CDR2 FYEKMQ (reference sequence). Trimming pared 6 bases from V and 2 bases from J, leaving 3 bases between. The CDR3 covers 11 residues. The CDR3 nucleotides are TGTGCCAGCAGTCACACAGATACGCAGTATTTT. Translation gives CASSHTDTQYF.

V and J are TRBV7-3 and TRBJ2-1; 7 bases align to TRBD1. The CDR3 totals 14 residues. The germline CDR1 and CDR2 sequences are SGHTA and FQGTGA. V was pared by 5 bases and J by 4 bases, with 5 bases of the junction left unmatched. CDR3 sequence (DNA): TGTGCCAGCAGCCCCGGGACAGAGTACAATGAGCAGTTCTTC. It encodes CASSPGTEYNEQFF.

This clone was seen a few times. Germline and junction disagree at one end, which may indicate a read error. CDR3 bases: TGTGCCAGCAGGTCCCCCTCGTACGAGCAGTGTTTC. It translates to CASRSPSYEQCF. The genes are TRBV27 and TRBJ2-7; D uncertain. There are 12 residues in the CDR3. From germline, CDR1 is MNHEY and CDR2 SMNVEV (reference sequence).

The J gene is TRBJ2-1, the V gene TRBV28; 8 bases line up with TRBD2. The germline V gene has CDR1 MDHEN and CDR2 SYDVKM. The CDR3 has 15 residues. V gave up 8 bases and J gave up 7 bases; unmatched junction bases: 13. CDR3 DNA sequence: TGTGCCAGCCGGATAGGGCTAGCGGGCCCAAATGAGCAGTTCTTC. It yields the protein CASRIGLAGPNEQFF. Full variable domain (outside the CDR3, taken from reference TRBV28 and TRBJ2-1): DVKVTQSSRYLVKRTGEKVFLECVQDMDHENMFWYRQDPGLGLRLIYFSYDVKMKEKGDIPEGYSVSREKKERFSLILESASTNQTSMYLCASRIGLAGPNEQFFGPGTRLTVL.

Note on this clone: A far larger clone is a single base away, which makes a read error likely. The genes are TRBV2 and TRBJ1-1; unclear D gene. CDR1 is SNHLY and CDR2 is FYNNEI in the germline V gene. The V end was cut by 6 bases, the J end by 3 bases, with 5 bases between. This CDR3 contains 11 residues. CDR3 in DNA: TGTGCCAGCAGGGAGTACACTGAAGCTTTCTTT. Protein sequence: CASREYTEAFF.